This T cell receptor beta chain was sequenced for a study of blood T cell repertoires in COVID-19. Study context: The analysed material was cDNA or gDNA that came from T cells, B-cell-depleted T cells, or PBMCs.

This clone was counted a single time. The same CDR3 arises from other DNA sequences in this sample as well. The ends were cut back, 1 base at V and 3 bases at J, with 6 bases in the middle. This CDR3 contains 13 residues. Germline CDR1 reads KGHSH; CDR2 reads LQKENI. The authors' processing: Scientists estimated how many nucleated cells there were by amplifying reference gene primers. Measured with immunoSEQ multiplex PCR; TCRdb has only the in-frame clones, and not every one. Clone size and the V and J calls come from that table; the DNA yielded D and trimming. The table has 330,000 or so clones, roughly 87% seen once.

The gene calls are TRBV18 and TRBJ1-1; the D gene is possibly TRBD1 (6 bases). The material sequenced was peripheral blood. This sequence originates from a man aged 25 to 40 with COVID-19, enrolled during active disease. This CDR3 reads CASSPQGDTEAFF. The CDR3 bases are TGTGCCAGCTCACCACAGGGGGACACTGAAGCTTTCTTT.